This TCR beta chain is from a study of cytomegalovirus exposure and HLA in healthy donors. Notes on the study in general: HLA alleles were associated with roughly 17,000 TCR beta sequences in a later analysis at 0.05 false discovery rate. Earlier analysis looked at TCR beta V segments, and most were productive about 87% or about 30% of the time.

This clone showed up just once. Its antigen is currently unknown. The CDR3 length is 16 residues. Trimming removed 0 bases at V and 4 bases at J, with 15 bases between. The germline V gene encodes CDR1 LNHDA and CDR2 SQIVND (reference sequence). Primers: 60 Vbeta forward and 13 Jbeta reverse. Assay used: immunoSEQ multiplex PCR; TCRdb lists only in-frame clones, some missing. The table shows 80,000 to 100,000 clones, with around 67% occurring only once. Sequenced input: PBMCs. The chain combines TRBV19 with TRBJ2-5; D may be TRBD1 (6 bases). The TCR sequence derives from a man aged 50 to 60 in good health and CMV-seronegative. The CDR3 reads CASSIEGGKTGETQYF. Here the CDR3 DNA reads TGTGCCAGTAGTATAGAAGGGGGAAAAACCGGAGAGACCCAGTACTTC.